These 10 T cell receptor beta chains were sequenced from one sample in a study of cytomegalovirus exposure and HLA in healthy donors. Primers for the PCR totalled 60 Vbeta and 13 Jbeta. TCRdb keeps only in-frame clones here, not all; method: immunoSEQ multiplex PCR. In the table there are some 120,000 clones, 75% to 85% of which are singletons. What was sequenced was PBMCs. The receptors originated from a male donor in good health and CMV-seronegative.

The chain joins TRBV28 to TRBJ2-7; TRBD2 matches at 7 bases. The length of the CDR3 is 14 residues. From germline, CDR1 is MDHEN and CDR2 SYDVKM. V gave up 2 bases and J gave up 6 bases; unmatched junction bases: 7. The CDR3 protein is CASSLRGRAGEQYF. The CDR3 nucleotides read TGTGCCAGCAGTTTACGGGGGAGGGCCGGCGAGCAGTACTTC.

Written as DNA, the CDR3 is TGTGCCAGCAGTGAAGGGGACAGGGTGGACAATGAGCAGTTCTTC. Amino acids: CASSEGDRVDNEQFF. The chain combines TRBV2 with TRBJ2-1; 9 bases align to TRBD1. Germline V lookup: CDR1 SNHLY, CDR2 FYNNEI. This CDR3 spans 15 amino acids. V lost 1 base and J lost 5; bases outside the gene matches: 3.

The rearrangement links TRBV28 to TRBJ1-1; D is unresolved. Germline CDR1 and CDR2: MDHEN and SYDVKM. V was shortened by 2 bases and J by 6 bases, with 16 bases between the two germline ends. CDR3 length: 15 residues. CDR3 nucleotide sequence: TGTGCCAGCAGTTTAAGAGGGAATGGGATTCCTGAAGCTTTCTTT. As protein: CASSLRGNGIPEAFF.

This clone was counted a few times. The CDR3 loop is CASSYSTASYEQYF. The CDR3 nucleotides read TGTGCCAGCAGTTACTCGACAGCCTCCTACGAGCAGTACTTC. The rearrangement uses TRBV6-6 and TRBJ2-7, with D possibly matching TRBD1 (5 bases). With 0 bases removed from V and 0 bases from J, the gap between germline ends came to 6 bases. This CDR3 spans 14 amino acids. Germline-derived CDR1 and CDR2 are MNHNY and SVGAGI (reference sequence).

This chain links TRBV11-2 with TRBJ2-7; possible D gene TRBD2, 5 bases. Trimming removed 2 bases at V and 11 bases at J, with 13 bases between. The CDR3 is 12 residues long. CDR1 and CDR2 (germline): SGHAT, FQNNGV. In DNA form, the CDR3 reads TGTGCCAGCAGCTTATACCGGGAAAGGGAGTACTTC. As protein: CASSLYREREYF.

This rearrangement joins TRBV4-3 to TRBJ2-3, with D maybe TRBD2 (6 bases). The CDR3 is 15 residues long. Deletions cut 1 base from V and 3 bases from J, with 11 bases between. The germline V gene has CDR1 LGHNA and CDR2 YSLEER. CDR3 nucleotide sequence: TGCGCCAGCAGCCAAGGTTTGGAGGGGACAGATACGCAGTATTTT. Translated, it gives CASSQGLEGTDTQYF.

The gene calls are TRBV9 and TRBJ2-3; 10 bases agree with TRBD2. This CDR3 has 15 residues. Trimming took 2 bases from V and 1 from J; bases not matched to a gene: 1. CDR1 SGDLS and CDR2 YYNGEE come from the germline V gene. The CDR3 loop reads CASSVGTSGTDTQYF. The CDR3 coding sequence is TGTGCCAGCAGCGTGGGGACTAGCGGCACAGATACGCAGTATTTT.

The count of this clone is one. The chain employs TRBV28 and TRBJ2-7, with 8 bases fitting TRBD2. The germline V gene encodes CDR1 MDHEN and CDR2 SYDVKM. The CDR3 loop spans 15 amino acids. The V gene end was trimmed by 5 bases and the J gene end by 2 bases; junction bases not matched to a gene: 8. In nucleotides, the CDR3 is TGTGCCAGCAGTGTACTAGCGGTGGGCGCCTACGAGCAGTACTTC. Translating gives CASSVLAVGAYEQYF.

This chain uses TRBV5-6 with TRBJ2-7, with 9 bases matching TRBD1. Germline CDR1 SGHDT, CDR2 YYEEEE. V was clipped by 2 bases and J by 5 bases; unmatched bases: 5. The CDR3 covers 14 residues. CDR3 region: CASSFRDRVHEQYF. The CDR3 DNA sequence: TGTGCCAGCAGCTTCCGGGACAGGGTCCACGAGCAGTACTTC.

The chain uses TRBV27 and TRBJ1-2; the match to TRBD1 covers 8 bases. Unmatched junction bases numbered 19, after V lost 10 bases and J lost 9 bases. Germline loops: CDR1 MNHEY, CDR2 SMNVEV (reference sequence). This CDR3 has 15 residues. CDR3 protein: CATLTGRDRHRSYTF. CDR3 in DNA: TGTGCCACCCTTACGGGGCGGGACAGGCACAGGAGCTACACCTTC.